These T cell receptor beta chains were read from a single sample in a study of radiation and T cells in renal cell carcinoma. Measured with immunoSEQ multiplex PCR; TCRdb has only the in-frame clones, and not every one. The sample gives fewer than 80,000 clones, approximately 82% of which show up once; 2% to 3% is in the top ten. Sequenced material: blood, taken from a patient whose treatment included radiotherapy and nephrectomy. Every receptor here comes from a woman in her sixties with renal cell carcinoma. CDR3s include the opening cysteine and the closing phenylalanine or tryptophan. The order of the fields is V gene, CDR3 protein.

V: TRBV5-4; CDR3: CASSFLAGGGYEQYF
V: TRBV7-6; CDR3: CASRGPDSYEQYF
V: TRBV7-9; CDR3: CASSLGGTGREQFF
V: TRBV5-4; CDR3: CASSLETGKETQYF
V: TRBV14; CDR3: CASSPGTWGTEAFF
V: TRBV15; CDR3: CATSHGGGPPAGETQYF
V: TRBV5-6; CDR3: CASRISGRAYEQYF
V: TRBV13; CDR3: CASSLGRGAKNIQYF
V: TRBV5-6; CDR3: CASSLRTGSSDTQYF
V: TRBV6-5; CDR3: CASGLGTGDQPQHF
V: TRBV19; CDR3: CASSTAYLTGTSSYEQYF
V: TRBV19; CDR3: CASSFLNTIYF
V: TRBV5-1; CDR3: CASSPIQGGDTEAFF
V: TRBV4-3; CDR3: CASSQGLATSTDTQYF
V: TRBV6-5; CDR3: CASSLGLARRETQYF